This T cell receptor beta chain is from a study of blood T cell repertoires in COVID-19. Study summary: The samples span acute and convalescent COVID-19 from the United States, Italy and Spain. In each case, the material was cDNA or gDNA derived from T cells, B-cell-depleted T cells, or PBMCs.

The germline V gene encodes CDR1 SGHTA and CDR2 FQGNSA. The CDR3 length is 15 residues. The germline V and J ends were trimmed by 5 bases and 1 base, with 11 bases remaining between them. Sequenced by immunoSEQ multiplex PCR; TCRdb stores in-frame clones only, minus some. The sample records roughly 55,000 clones, around 84% being singletons. V usage is TRBV7-2 and J usage is TRBJ1-4; a weak D match, TRBD1 (6 bases). This receptor was taken from a man in his sixties or seventies with active COVID-19. Material for sequencing was peripheral blood. The CDR3 sequence: CASSPQTGTNEKLFF. CDR3 coding DNA: TGTGCCAGCAGCCCCCAGACAGGAACTAATGAAAAACTGTTTTTT.